The rows below give T cell receptor beta chains drawn from one sample of a study of blood T cells in healthy people across ages. TCRdb itself ran the 5' RACE reads through MiXCR, one entry per CDR3 protein. The sample lists about 1.6 million distinct CDR3 sequences, about 35% occurring once. The sequenced sample was blood. The receptors derive from a woman under 40 in good health. The CDR3 runs from the conserved cysteine through the conserved F or W. Fields, in order: J gene, V gene, CDR3 protein.

J: TRBJ2-3
V: TRBV7-2
CDR3: CASSRLAGLQRTDTQYF

J: TRBJ2-7
V: TRBV6-6
CDR3: CAGSRIAAAPRREQYF

J: TRBJ2-1
V: TRBV29-1
CDR3: CSVVTSGGTYNEQFF

J: TRBJ2-1
V: TRBV6-6
CDR3: CASRSGHPSGNEQFF

J: TRBJ1-2
V: TRBV20-1
CDR3: CSVQRGTEGYTF

J: TRBJ1-1
V: TRBV27
CDR3: CASRAGVGPNTEAFF

J: TRBJ2-1
V: TRBV7-2
CDR3: CASSLAGTSGGYNEQFF

J: TRBJ2-3
V: TRBV28
CDR3: CASSFQAGGPRDTQYF

J: TRBJ2-1
V: TRBV10-3
CDR3: CAISGGWRIADNEQFF

J: TRBJ1-5
V: TRBV20-1
CDR3: CSAVFSGVKSNQPQHF

J: TRBJ2-7
V: TRBV20-1
CDR3: CSARDPWGGKAYEQYF

J: TRBJ2-2
V: TRBV20-1
CDR3: CSARTTNTGELFF

J: TRBJ2-7
V: TRBV6-6
CDR3: CASSYGWTYEQYF

J: TRBJ2-7
V: TRBV28
CDR3: CASSSLRGAGGPGSYEQYF

J: TRBJ2-1
V: TRBV6-5
CDR3: CASSSVAGEQFF

J: TRBJ2-1
V: TRBV20-1
CDR3: CSARGLAGTAYNEQFF

J: TRBJ2-5
V: TRBV20-1
CDR3: CSAWIVSPHYQGGETQYF

J: TRBJ2-1
V: TRBV9
CDR3: CASSPNGLEYNEQFF

J: TRBJ1-4
V: TRBV2
CDR3: CASRGLTGANEKLFF

J: TRBJ1-2
V: TRBV20-1
CDR3: CSASKRQLYGYTF

J: TRBJ1-4
V: TRBV7-9
CDR3: CASSQDRGFDEKLFF

J: TRBJ2-3
V: TRBV10-3
CDR3: CAISMHPGRRTDTQYF

J: TRBJ2-1
V: TRBV20-1
CDR3: CSAILSGGLYEQFF

J: TRBJ1-4
V: TRBV20-1
CDR3: CSARDAGQGSEKLFF

J: TRBJ2-1
V: TRBV2
CDR3: CASSDGSGNVNEQFF

J: TRBJ2-1
V: TRBV28
CDR3: CASSWAGRSSYNEQFF

J: TRBJ2-5
V: TRBV20-1
CDR3: CSARGPLAGDPQETQYF

J: TRBJ2-3
V: TRBV27
CDR3: CASSPLTSGRAGTDTQYF

J: TRBJ1-4
V: TRBV7-9
CDR3: CASSYVGTGNNEKLFF

J: TRBJ2-3
V: TRBV3-1
CDR3: CASRPTGLGEDTQYF

J: TRBJ1-2
V: TRBV7-9
CDR3: CASSLAVGYGYTF

J: TRBJ2-7
V: TRBV13
CDR3: CASSLMGQTYEQYF

J: TRBJ2-1
V: TRBV13
CDR3: CASSLAPPRAIPYNEQFF

J: TRBJ2-5
V: TRBV30
CDR3: CAWSHGGQETQYF

J: TRBJ2-5
V: TRBV7-3
CDR3: CANSLSAGGPGETQYF

J: TRBJ2-7
V: TRBV5-1
CDR3: CASSLLVSSQAGGPYEQYF

J: TRBJ1-1
V: TRBV4-1
CDR3: CASSQVGQGPNTEAFF

J: TRBJ2-7
V: TRBV7-6
CDR3: CASSRVQGMFIGEQYF

J: TRBJ2-1
V: TRBV27
CDR3: CASSSGTSGRRYNEQFF

J: TRBJ1-4
V: TRBV12-3/TRBV12-4
CDR3: CTSSFSSDGPEKLFF

J: TRBJ2-5
V: TRBV10-3
CDR3: CVTCPREGAETQYF